This T cell receptor beta chain was captured by sequencing in a study of T cells in Graves' hyperthyroidism and ophthalmopathy. TCR beta CDR3 sequences were amplified from RNA transcripts. HTBI primers drove first-round RT-PCR of the TCR CDR3. TCRdb itself ran the multiplex PCR reads through MiXCR, one entry per CDR3 protein. This table has roughly 420,000 distinct CDR3 sequences, 15% to 19% appearing once. The CDR3 is 16 residues long. V gave up 4 bases and J gave up 0 bases; unmatched junction bases: 9. Exclusion followed for patients with uncontrolled infection, other autoimmune disease, pregnancy or lactation. About this clonotype: Its antigen is not identified.

Study-level points and caveats: Median prediction lead before ophthalmopathy onset was 6.5 months with the model. Most thyroid clonotypes expanded above 0.001 were also detected in blood.

Sequencing used blood. The clonotype comes from a woman under 30 with Graves' hyperthyroidism. The gene calls are TRBV12-3 or TRBV12-4 and TRBJ2-7; TRBD2 matches 7 bases. CDR3 amino acids: CASSWGGGVHSYEQYF. The CDR3 bases are TGTGCCAGCAGTTGGGGCGGGGGAGTCCACTCCTACGAGCAGTACTTC.